The clone carrying this T cell receptor (beta chain) has a single count. Its antigen is still unknown. TCRdb keeps only in-frame clones here, not all; method: immunoSEQ multiplex PCR. The sample consists of around 99,000 clones, just over 90% of them appearing once. This sample is drawn from a study of T cell responses to AZD1222 COVID-19 vaccine. Whole-study results and caveats: Per reports, nearly half of all spike-specific TCRs target regions that are unmutated in variants. Donors were chiefly white British, with a greater number of females, and clonal diversity was perhaps underestimated. Only 6 or 7 people who got AZD1222 tested seropositive at baseline. CD4 TCRs associated with vaccination spanned spike, dominating at 160-218 and 743-854.

V dropped 3 bases and J dropped 4 bases, with 9 bases sitting between them. Per germline, CDR1 SQVTM and CDR2 ANQGSEA. This CDR3 is built from 12 residues. This chain joins TRBV29-1 and TRBJ1-2, with D maybe TRBD1 (5 bases). The origin of this receptor is an adult in good health. The specimen was peripheral blood, collected on day 0 of AZD1222 vaccination. The CDR3 DNA is TGCAGCGTTGACAGGGATGGCTATGGCTACACCTTC. Its translation is CSVDRDGYGYTF.